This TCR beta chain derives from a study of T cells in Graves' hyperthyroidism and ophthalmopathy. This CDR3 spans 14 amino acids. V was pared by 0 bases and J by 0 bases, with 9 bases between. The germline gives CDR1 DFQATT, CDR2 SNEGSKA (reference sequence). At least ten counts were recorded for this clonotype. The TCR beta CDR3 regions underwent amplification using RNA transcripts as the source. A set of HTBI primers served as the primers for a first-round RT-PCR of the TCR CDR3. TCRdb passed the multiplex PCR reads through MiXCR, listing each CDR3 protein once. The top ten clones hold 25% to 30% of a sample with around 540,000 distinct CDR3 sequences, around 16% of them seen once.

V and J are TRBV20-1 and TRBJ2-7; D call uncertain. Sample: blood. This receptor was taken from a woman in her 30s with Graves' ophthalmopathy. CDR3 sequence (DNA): TGCAGTGCTAGAGACATATCGGGCTCCTACGAGCAGTACTTC. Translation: CSARDISGSYEQYF.